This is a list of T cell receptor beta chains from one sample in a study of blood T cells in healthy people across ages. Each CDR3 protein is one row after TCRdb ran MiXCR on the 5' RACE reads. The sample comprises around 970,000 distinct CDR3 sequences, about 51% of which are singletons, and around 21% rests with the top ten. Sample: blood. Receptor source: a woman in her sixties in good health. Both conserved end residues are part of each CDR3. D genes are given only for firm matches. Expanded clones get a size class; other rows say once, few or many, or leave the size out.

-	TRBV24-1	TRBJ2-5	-	CATSLAPQETQYF	TGTGCCACCAGTCTAGCGCCCCAAGAGACCCAGTACTTC
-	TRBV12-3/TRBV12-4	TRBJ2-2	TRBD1	CASSSLDRAPPGELFF	TGTGCCAGCAGCTCTCTCGACAGGGCCCCCCCCGGGGAGCTGTTTTTT
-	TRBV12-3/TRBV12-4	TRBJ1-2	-	CASSFAGTRANYGYTF	TGTGCCAGCAGTTTTGCCGGTACACGAGCTAACTATGGCTACACCTTC
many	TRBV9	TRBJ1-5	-	CASSKGWGNQPQHF	TGTGCCAGCAGCAAGGGTTGGGGCAATCAGCCCCAGCATTTT
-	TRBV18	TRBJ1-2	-	CASSPNSRPRDYGYTF	TGTGCCAGCTCACCAAATAGCCGCCCTAGAGACTATGGCTACACCTTC
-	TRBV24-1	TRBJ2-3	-	CATSDLASTDTQYF	TGTGCCACCAGTGATTTAGCCAGCACAGATACGCAGTATTTT
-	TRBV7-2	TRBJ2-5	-	CASSLRGNGGEQYF	TGTGCCAGCAGCTTACGAGGCAACGGTGGTGAGCAGTACTTC
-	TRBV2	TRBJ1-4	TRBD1	CAGSVDRVNEKLFF	TGTGCCGGCAGCGTCGACAGGGTCAATGAAAAACTGTTTTTT
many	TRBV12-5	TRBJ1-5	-	CASGPHLRHDLDSNQPQHF	TGTGCTAGTGGTCCCCATTTACGCCATGACTTAGATAGCAATCAGCCCCAGCATTTT
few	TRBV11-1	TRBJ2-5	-	CASSFRDGQTQYF	TGTGCCAGCAGCTTCCGGGACGGCCAGACCCAGTACTTC
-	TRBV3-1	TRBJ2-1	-	CASSQVGGNEQFF	TGTGCCAGCAGCCAAGTTGGGGGCAATGAGCAGTTCTTC
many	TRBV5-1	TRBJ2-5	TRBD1	CASSLGQGETQYF	TGCGCCAGCAGCCTAGGACAGGGGGAGACCCAGTACTTC
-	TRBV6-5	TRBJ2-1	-	CASSAIDRHNEQFF	TGTGCCAGCAGTGCGATTGACAGGCACAATGAGCAGTTCTTC
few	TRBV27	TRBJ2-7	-	CASSRKYGYEQYF	TGTGCCAGCAGCCGAAAATATGGTTACGAGCAGTACTTC
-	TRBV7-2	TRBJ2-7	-	CASIQGGISYEQYF	TGTGCCAGCATCCAAGGCGGCATCTCCTACGAGCAGTACTTC
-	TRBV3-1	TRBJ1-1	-	CASSQVGLSTEAFF	TGTGCCAGCAGCCAAGTTGGACTCAGCACTGAAGCTTTCTTT
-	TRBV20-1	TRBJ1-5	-	CSASRDRYQPQHF	TGCAGTGCTAGCCGGGACCGGTATCAGCCCCAGCATTTT
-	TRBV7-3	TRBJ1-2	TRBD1	CASSLMGQANYGYTF	TGTGCCAGCAGCTTAATGGGACAGGCGAACTATGGCTACACCTTC
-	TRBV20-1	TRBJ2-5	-	CSAREAGLLETQYF	TGCAGTGCTAGAGAAGCTGGGTTGTTAGAGACCCAGTACTTC
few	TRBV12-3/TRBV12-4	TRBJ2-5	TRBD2	CASSGELAGGGETQYF	TGTGCCAGCAGTGGAGAACTAGCGGGAGGAGGAGAGACCCAGTACTTC
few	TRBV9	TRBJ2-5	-	CASSVGGSGQETQYF	TGTGCCAGCAGCGTAGGCGGAAGCGGCCAAGAGACCCAGTACTTC
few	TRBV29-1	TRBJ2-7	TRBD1	CSGMDRTTSEQYF	TGCAGCGGGATGGACAGGACGACAAGCGAGCAGTACTTC
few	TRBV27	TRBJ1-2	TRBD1	CASSVTRDSYGYTF	TGTGCCAGCAGTGTCACCCGGGACAGCTATGGCTACACCTTC
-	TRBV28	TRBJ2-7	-	CASSMPGNSYEQYF	TGTGCCAGCAGCATGCCAGGGAATTCCTACGAGCAGTACTTC
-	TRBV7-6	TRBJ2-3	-	CASSPPGVTADTQYF	TGTGCCAGCAGCCCTCCTGGCGTCACGGCAGATACGCAGTATTTT
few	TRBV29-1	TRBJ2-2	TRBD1	CSMGQGSGELFF	TGCAGCATGGGACAGGGGAGCGGGGAGCTGTTTTTT
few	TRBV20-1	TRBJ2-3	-	CSARQDPDTQYF	TGCAGTGCCCGTCAGGACCCAGATACGCAGTATTTT
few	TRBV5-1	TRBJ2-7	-	CASSRDADEQYF	TGCGCCAGCAGCCGGGACGCCGACGAGCAGTACTTC
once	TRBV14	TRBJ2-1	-	CASSHISSEQFF	TGTGCCAGCAGCCACATCTCGAGTGAGCAGTTCTTC
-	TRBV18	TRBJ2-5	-	CASSPHYGEQETQYF	TGTGCCAGCTCACCTCACTACGGGGAACAAGAGACCCAGTACTTC
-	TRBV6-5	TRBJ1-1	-	CASSYSSRMNTEAFF	TGTGCCAGCAGTTACTCGAGTCGGATGAACACTGAAGCTTTCTTT
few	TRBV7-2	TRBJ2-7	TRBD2	CASSPHGLAYEQYF	TGTGCCAGCAGCCCACACGGACTAGCTTACGAGCAGTACTTC
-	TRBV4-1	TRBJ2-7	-	CASSQDLAEQYF	TGCGCCAGCAGCCAAGATCTCGCCGAGCAGTACTTC
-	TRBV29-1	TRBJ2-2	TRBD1	CSVGQARGELFF	TGCAGCGTGGGACAGGCCCGCGGGGAGCTGTTTTTT
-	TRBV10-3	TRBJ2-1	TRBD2	CAISLSSGDLYNEQFF	TGTGCCATCAGCCTCTCTAGCGGGGATCTCTACAATGAGCAGTTCTTC
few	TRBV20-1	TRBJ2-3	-	CSAQTLGDSTDTQYF	TGCAGTGCTCAAACCCTTGGGGATAGCACAGATACGCAGTATTTT
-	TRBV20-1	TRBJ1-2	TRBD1	CSARVGQGNGYTF	TGCAGTGCTAGAGTGGGACAGGGCAATGGCTACACCTTC
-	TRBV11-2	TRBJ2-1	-	CASRIPGRGFNEQFF	TGTGCCAGCAGGATTCCGGGACGGGGGTTCAATGAGCAGTTCTTC
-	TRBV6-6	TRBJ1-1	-	CASSYNDGQSAFF	TGTGCCAGCAGTTACAACGATGGACAGTCGGCTTTCTTT
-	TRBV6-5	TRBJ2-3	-	CASSLINRSPTDTQYF	TGTGCCAGCAGCCTGATCAACAGGTCACCCACAGATACGCAGTATTTT
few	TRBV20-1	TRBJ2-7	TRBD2	CSADGLAGEGHEQYF	TGCAGTGCTGATGGGTTAGCGGGTGAGGGCCACGAGCAGTACTTC
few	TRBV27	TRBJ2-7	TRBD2	CACSASGSYEQYF	TGTGCCTGTTCTGCTAGCGGATCCTACGAGCAGTACTTC
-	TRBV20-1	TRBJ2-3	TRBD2	CSATLAGAVTDTQYF	TGCAGTGCTACACTAGCGGGGGCCGTCACAGATACGCAGTATTTT
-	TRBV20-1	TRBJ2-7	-	CSAIIYTSYEQYF	TGCAGTGCTATAATATATACTTCCTACGAGCAGTACTTC
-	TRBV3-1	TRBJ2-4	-	CASSHSGKNIQYF	TGTGCCAGCAGCCATAGCGGTAAAAACATTCAGTACTTC
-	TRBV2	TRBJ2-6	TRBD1	CASSAYTGGEEANVLTF	TGTGCCAGCAGCGCTTATACAGGGGGCGAAGAGGCCAACGTCCTGACTTTC
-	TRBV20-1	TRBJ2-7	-	CSATPLGGGHYEQYF	TGCAGTGCTACCCCTCTTGGGGGCGGGCACTACGAGCAGTACTTC
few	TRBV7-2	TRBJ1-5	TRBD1	CASGFHTGGNQPQHF	TGTGCCAGCGGCTTCCATACAGGGGGAAATCAGCCCCAGCATTTT
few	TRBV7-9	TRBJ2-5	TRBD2	CASSPRGIAGEREYF	TGTGCCAGCAGCCCGCGTGGGATAGCGGGGGAACGAGAGTACTTC
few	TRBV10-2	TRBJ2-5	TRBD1	CASSGTGIGETQYF	TGCGCCAGCAGCGGGACAGGGATTGGGGAGACCCAGTACTTC
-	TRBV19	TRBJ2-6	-	CASSIFRRAGHSGANVLTF	TGTGCCAGTAGTATCTTTAGGCGGGCGGGGCACTCTGGGGCCAACGTCCTGACTTTC
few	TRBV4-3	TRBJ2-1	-	CASSRNVRSSYNEQFF	TGCGCCAGCAGCCGAAATGTGCGATCCTCCTACAATGAGCAGTTCTTC
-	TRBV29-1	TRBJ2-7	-	CSVAETYEQYF	TGCAGCGTTGCTGAGACCTACGAGCAGTACTTC
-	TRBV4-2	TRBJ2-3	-	CASSQVSDGPGHTQYF	TGTGCCAGCAGCCAGGTATCGGACGGACCCGGTCATACGCAGTATTTT
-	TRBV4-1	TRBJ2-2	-	CASSPFDTGELFF	TGCGCCAGCAGCCCGTTCGACACCGGGGAGCTGTTTTTT
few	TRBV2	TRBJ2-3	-	CASGLGWADTQYF	TGTGCCAGCGGCCTAGGGTGGGCAGATACGCAGTATTTT
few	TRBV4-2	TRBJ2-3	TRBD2	CASSQGGTSGTLETDTQYF	TGTGCCAGCAGCCAAGGGGGGACTAGCGGGACCTTGGAAACAGATACGCAGTATTTT